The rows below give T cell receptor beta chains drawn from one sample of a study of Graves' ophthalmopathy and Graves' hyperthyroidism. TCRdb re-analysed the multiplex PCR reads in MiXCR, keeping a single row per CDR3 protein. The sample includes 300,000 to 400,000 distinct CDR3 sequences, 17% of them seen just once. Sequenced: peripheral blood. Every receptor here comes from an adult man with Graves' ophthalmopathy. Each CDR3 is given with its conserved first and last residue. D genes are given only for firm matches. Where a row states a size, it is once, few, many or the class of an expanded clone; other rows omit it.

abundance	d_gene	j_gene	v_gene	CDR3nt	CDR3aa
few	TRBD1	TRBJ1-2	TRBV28	TGTGCCAGCAGAAAACAGGGGACTAGGGCTAACTATGGCTACACCTTC	CASRKQGTRANYGYTF
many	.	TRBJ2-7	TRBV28	TGTGCCAGCAGTTCCTTCGGGGGCAGGGGGTATTCCTACGAGCAGTACTTC	CASSSFGGRGYSYEQYF
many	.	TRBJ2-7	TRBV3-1	TGTGCCAGCAGCCAAGAAGGAGTAAGCAGCTCAGGCTACGAGCAGTACTTC	CASSQEGVSSSGYEQYF
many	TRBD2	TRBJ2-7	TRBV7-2	TGTGCCAGCAGCTTAGAAGGCGGGGGACCGCGGGAGCAGTACTTC	CASSLEGGGPREQYF
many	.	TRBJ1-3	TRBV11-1	TGTGCCAGCAGCTCGTCGCACCTTGACTCTGGAAACACCATATATTTT	CASSSSHLDSGNTIYF
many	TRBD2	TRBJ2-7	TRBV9	TGTGCCAGCAGCGTAAGAGCGGGAGGCTACGAGCAGTACTTC	CASSVRAGGYEQYF
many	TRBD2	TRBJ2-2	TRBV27	TGTGCCAGCAGTTCCCCCGGACTAGCGGGAGGGCCGATCGGGGAGCTGTTTTTT	CASSSPGLAGGPIGELFF
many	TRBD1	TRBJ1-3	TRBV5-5	TGTGCCAGCAGGACAGGGGGCGCACCTGGAAACACCATATATTTT	CASRTGGAPGNTIYF
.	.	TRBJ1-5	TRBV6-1	TGTGCCAGCAGCCTAGGAGGGGAGCCCCAGCATTTT	CASSLGGEPQHF
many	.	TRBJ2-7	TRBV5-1	TGCGCCAGCAGCTTGCCCCAGTCCTACGAGCAGTACTTC	CASSLPQSYEQYF
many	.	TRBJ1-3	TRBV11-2	TGTGCCAGCAGCTTAGAAGGGTGGGCTGGAAACACCATATATTTT	CASSLEGWAGNTIYF
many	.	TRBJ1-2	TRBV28	TGTGCCAGCAGTTCTGGCCAGGGTGTAGAGGGCTACACCTTC	CASSSGQGVEGYTF